The 29 T cell receptor beta chains below come from one sample, sequenced in a study of graft-versus-host responses after intestinal transplantation. These receptors are not linked to any known antigen. The protocol was immunoSEQ multiplex PCR, while the TCRdb copy is restricted to in-frame clones and leaves out a portion. Of some 110,000 clones detected, 90% to 95% appear once; the ten largest clones hold more than 0.9%. Sequencing was performed on unstimulated CD8+ T cells sorted from spleen or lymph node cells, taken before transplant. These receptors were obtained from a human donor who was the organ donor for an intestinal transplant.

This sequence joins TRBV4-1 and TRBJ1-4; D uncertain. Germline CDR1 and CDR2: MGHRA and YSYEKL. CDR3 length: 15 residues. The germline V and J ends were trimmed by 0 bases and 7 bases, with 12 bases remaining between them. CDR3 nucleotide sequence: TGCGCCAGCAGCCAAGAGTCTGGGTGGGGTGAAAAACTGTTTTTT. Its protein product is CASSQESGWGEKLFF.

The chain uses TRBV5-1 and TRBJ1-4; D gene unclear. The CDR3 consists of 17 residues. Deletions cut 0 bases from V and 0 bases from J, with 12 bases between. Germline assignment: CDR1 SGHRS and CDR2 YFSETQ. CDR3 DNA: TGCGCCAGCAGCTTGGAGCTCGGGCCGGCAACTAATGAAAAACTGTTTTTT. Protein sequence: CASSLELGPATNEKLFF.

The rearrangement links TRBV7-9 to TRBJ2-1; 15 bases agree with TRBD2. CDR1 and CDR2 from the germline V gene are SEHNR and FQNEAQ (reference sequence). Losses at the gene ends were 4 bases for V and 7 bases for J; bases not matched to a gene: 2. The CDR3 runs 15 residues. CDR3 DNA: TGTGCCAGCAGCTCGGGGACTAGCGGGAGGAATGAGCAGTTCTTC. Translated, it gives CASSSGTSGRNEQFF. Looking up the rest from reference TRBV7-9 and TRBJ2-1 gives the full variable domain: DTGVSQNPRHKITKRGQNVTFRCDPISEHNRLYWYRQTLGQGPEFLTYFQNEAQLEKSRLLSDRFSAERPKGSFSTLEIQRTEQGDSAMYLCASSSGTSGRNEQFFGPGTRLTVL.

The V call is TRBV29-1, the J call TRBJ1-1; possible D gene TRBD1, 6 bases. This CDR3 spans 12 amino acids. V was cut by 6 bases and J by 4 bases, with 12 bases left in between. In germline, CDR1 is SQVTM, CDR2 ANQGSEA. Here the CDR3 reads CSVQGLGTEAFF. The CDR3 DNA reads as TGCAGCGTGCAGGGGTTAGGCACTGAAGCTTTCTTT.

This clone has only a few counts. The chain joins TRBV10-3 to TRBJ1-5; D call uncertain. The CDR3 contains 17 residues. The V end lost 0 bases, the J end lost 4 bases, and 16 bases lay between the germline ends. Per germline, CDR1 ENHRY and CDR2 SYGVKD. The CDR3 DNA is TGTGCCATCAGTGAGTCGTGGCGGTATGTAGGGAATCAGCCCCAGCATTTT. It codes for CAISESWRYVGNQPQHF.

The genes are TRBV4-3 and TRBJ2-1; D possibly matches TRBD1 or TRBD2 (5 bases each). The length of the CDR3 is 15 residues. The V gene lost 0 bases and the J gene lost 3 bases, with 9 bases spanning the gap. From germline, CDR1 is LGHNA and CDR2 YSLEER. The CDR3 DNA follows: TGCGCCAGCAGCCAAGATCGAGGGGACTACAATGAGCAGTTCTTC. It is translated as CASSQDRGDYNEQFF.

The table lists this clone with a count of one. The chain couples TRBV2 to TRBJ2-1, with TRBD2 matching over 7 bases. V dropped 8 bases and J dropped 9; count of bases not matched to a gene: 7. Germline assignment: CDR1 SNHLY and CDR2 FYNNEI. The CDR3 consists of 12 residues. CDR3 DNA: TGTGCCAGCGGGGCCGGGAGGATTGAGCAGTTCTTC. This encodes CASGAGRIEQFF. Filled out from reference TRBV2 and TRBJ2-1, the complete variable domain reads EPEVTQTPSHQVTQMGQEVILRCVPISNHLYFYWYRQILGQKVEFLVSFYNNEISEKSEIFDDQFSVERPDGSNFTLKIRSTKLEDSAMYFCASGAGRIEQFFGPGTRLTVL.

The chain couples TRBV2 to TRBJ2-4; TRBD1 agrees at 9 bases. Per germline, CDR1 SNHLY and CDR2 FYNNEI. V lost 2 bases and J lost 8; bases outside the gene matches: 4. The CDR3 has 14 residues. The CDR3, as DNA: TGTGCCAGCAGTGAAACAGGGGGCTGGGACATTCAGTACTTC. Residues: CASSETGGWDIQYF.

This chain links TRBV9 with TRBJ1-3, with D tentatively TRBD1 (6 bases). Trimming cost V 0 bases and J 4 bases, with 11 bases left between them. This CDR3 contains 15 residues. CDR1 SGDLS and CDR2 YYNGEE come from the germline V gene. The CDR3 DNA sequence: TGTGCCAGCAGCGTAGGAGGAGGGACAGGAAACACCATATATTTT. Protein: CASSVGGGTGNTIYF.

This clone was seen once. V gene TRBV11-2 combines with J gene TRBJ2-5; TRBD1 is a possible D gene (6 bases). The V gene's germline CDR1 is SGHAT and CDR2 FQNNGV. The ends were cut back, 6 bases at V and 5 bases at J, with 10 bases in the middle. The CDR3 length is 12 residues. CDR3 DNA: TGTGCCAGCAGGTCAGGGGTGGAGACCCAGTACTTC. Protein: CASRSGVETQYF.

The CDR3 here is CASSLHSTDTQYF. In nucleotides, the CDR3 is TGTGCCAGCAGTTTACACAGCACAGATACGCAGTATTTT. The chain has TRBV27 and TRBJ2-3; D is undetermined. Germline CDR1 reads MNHEY; CDR2 reads SMNVEV (reference sequence). Trimming removed 2 bases at V and 0 bases at J, with 3 bases between. CDR3 length equals 13 residues.

The chain joins TRBV9 to TRBJ2-3; D unclear. CDR1 is SGDLS, CDR2 YYNGEE, per germline. V gave up 3 bases and J gave up 2 bases, with 13 bases separating them. This CDR3 spans 15 amino acids. CDR3 sequence (DNA): TGTGCCAGCAGCGCCTCCGGCGGATACACAGATACGCAGTATTTT. Translating it yields CASSASGGYTDTQYF.

The chain carries TRBV9 and TRBJ2-3, with TRBD2 as a possible D gene (6 bases). Between the trimmed V and J ends, which lost 0 bases and 2 bases, there was a span of 13 bases. CDR1 SGDLS and CDR2 YYNGEE come from the germline V gene. This CDR3 region has 16 residues. In DNA form, the CDR3 reads TGTGCCAGCAGCGTAGTTAATAGCGGATACACAGATACGCAGTATTTT. Its protein product is CASSVVNSGYTDTQYF.

The chain has TRBV9 and TRBJ1-4; a weak D match, TRBD1 (5 bases). The germline V and J ends were trimmed by 0 bases and 5 bases, with 17 bases remaining between them. This CDR3 contains 17 residues. Germline CDR1 is SGDLS and CDR2 is YYNGEE. CDR3 amino acids: CASSVGRDGHGNEKLFF. The CDR3 DNA reads as TGTGCCAGCAGCGTAGGCAGGGACGGCCACGGGAATGAAAAACTGTTTTTT.

The V call is TRBV19, the J call TRBJ2-3; 8 bases are shared with TRBD1. This CDR3 region has 13 residues. Germline V CDR1 and CDR2: LNHDA, SQIVND (reference sequence). With V trimmed by 7 bases and J by 6 bases, 6 bases remained unmatched. The DNA of the CDR3 is TGTGCCAGTAAGACAGGGGCGCCGGATACGCAGTATTTT. Encoded protein: CASKTGAPDTQYF.

The chain couples TRBV6-5 to TRBJ2-3, with D maybe TRBD2 (5 bases). The CDR3 is 14 amino acids. V was clipped by 6 bases and J by 2 bases, with 12 bases between them. CDR1 is MNHEY and CDR2 is SVGAGI in the germline V gene. This CDR3 reads CASSFRGNTDTQYF. In DNA form, the CDR3 reads TGTGCCAGCAGCTTTCGGGGAAACACAGATACGCAGTATTTT.

To note about this clone: Distinct nucleotide sequences in the sample also encode this CDR3. This chain uses TRBV27 with TRBJ2-7, with 9 bases matching TRBD2. CDR1 and CDR2 (germline): MNHEY, SMNVEV (reference sequence). The CDR3 runs to 13 residues. With V trimmed by 5 bases and J by 3 bases, 2 bases remained unmatched. The DNA of the CDR3 is TGTGCCAGCAGTCTTAGCGGGGGCTACGAGCAGTACTTC. Its protein is CASSLSGGYEQYF.

This chain connects TRBV7-9 to TRBJ2-7, with D perhaps TRBD2 (6 bases). V lost 8 bases, J lost 2 bases, and 10 bases lay in between. This CDR3 contains 12 residues. Germline V lookup: CDR1 SEHNR, CDR2 FQNEAQ (reference sequence). Here the CDR3 reads CASRDSTYEQYF. As DNA, the CDR3 is TGTGCCAGCCGGGACTCAACCTACGAGCAGTACTTC.

The genes are TRBV19 and TRBJ1-1; perhaps TRBD1 as D (6 bases). The CDR3 has 14 amino acids. The germline CDR1 and CDR2 sequences are LNHDA and SQIVND (reference sequence). V was pared by 5 bases and J by 5 bases, with 15 bases between. The CDR3 region has the DNA TGTGCCAGTAGTCGGGACACCAATGGGACTGAAGCTTTCTTT. Translation gives CASSRDTNGTEAFF.

The rearrangement links TRBV6-4 to TRBJ2-1; 9 bases line up with TRBD2. Germline lookup yields CDR1 MRHNA and CDR2 SNTAGT. V gave up 3 bases and J gave up 6 bases; unmatched junction bases: 6. The CDR3 contains 15 residues. For the CDR3, the DNA is TGTGCCAGCAGTGATATAGCGGGAGCCGCCAATGAGCAGTTCTTC. Protein: CASSDIAGAANEQFF.

This rearrangement joins TRBV29-1 to TRBJ2-1, with D uncertain. V was cut by 7 bases and J by 0 bases, with 13 bases left in between. This CDR3 has 14 amino acids. Germline V gene data show CDR1 as SQVTM and CDR2 as ANQGSEA. The CDR3 region has the DNA TGCAGCGCGGGTCCGGCCTACTCCTACAATGAGCAGTTCTTC. Translated: CSAGPAYSYNEQFF.

The chain has TRBV4-3 and TRBJ2-7; tentative D call: TRBD1 (5 bases). Trimming took off 0 bases at V and 3 bases at J, with 6 bases between the two ends. Germline CDR1 reads LGHNA; CDR2 reads YSLEER. The CDR3 totals 13 residues. CDR3 sequence reads: CASSQDQGYEQYF. The CDR3 DNA follows: TGCGCCAGCAGCCAAGATCAGGGCTACGAGCAGTACTTC.

The V and J genes are TRBV27 and TRBJ1-1, with TRBD1 matching 7 bases. The ends lost 4 bases at V and 7 bases at J; junction bases unmatched: 6. The germline CDR1 and CDR2 sequences are MNHEY and SMNVEV (reference sequence). This CDR3 comprises 13 residues. CDR3 loop: CASSSGTAFEAFF. CDR3 bases: TGTGCCAGCAGTTCCGGGACAGCATTTGAAGCTTTCTTT.

This chain uses TRBV4-1 with TRBJ2-7, with 7 bases aligning to TRBD1. The CDR3 is 15 amino acids. CDR1 and CDR2 (germline): MGHRA, YSYEKL. The junction had 9 bases not matched to a gene; V was cut back by 2 bases and J by 5 bases. The CDR3 bases are TGCGCCAGCAGCCAAACGACAGGGATAGTGAACGAGCAGTACTTC. Protein sequence: CASSQTTGIVNEQYF.

The chain couples TRBV5-1 to TRBJ2-1; D not certain. Germline CDR1 SGHRS, CDR2 YFSETQ. The CDR3 extends over 15 amino acids. The germline V and J ends were trimmed by 0 bases and 9 bases, with 16 bases remaining between them. CDR3 region: CASSLVGERASEQFF. Here the CDR3 DNA reads TGCGCCAGCAGCTTGGTAGGAGAGCGAGCAAGTGAGCAGTTCTTC.

The chain recombines TRBV15 with TRBJ2-5; TRBD2 matches at 9 bases. CDR3 length equals 16 residues. Germline loops: CDR1 LNHNV, CDR2 YYDKDF (reference sequence). V dropped 3 bases and J dropped 3; count of bases not matched to a gene: 8. In nucleotides, the CDR3 is TGTGCCACCAGCAGGACGACGTTAGCGGGAGAAGAGACCCAGTACTTC. Its protein product is CATSRTTLAGEETQYF.

The CDR3 bases are TGTGCCAGCAGTTACCGACCCGAGGGGGTGCAAGAGACCCAGTACTTC. Translating gives CASSYRPEGVQETQYF. V is TRBV6-5 and J is TRBJ2-5; possible D gene TRBD1, 6 bases. This CDR3 comprises 16 residues. Trimming removed 2 bases at V and 2 bases at J, with 15 bases between. The germline CDR1 and CDR2 sequences are MNHEY and SVGAGI.

This sequence joins TRBV7-6 and TRBJ2-1; D is unclear. Germline assignment: CDR1 SGHVS and CDR2 FNYEAQ. V lost 2 bases and J 3 bases, leaving 8 bases between the germline ends. The CDR3 covers 14 residues. The CDR3 loop is CASSLSAVYNEQFF. The CDR3 bases are TGTGCCAGCAGCTTATCCGCGGTCTACAATGAGCAGTTCTTC.

This chain uses TRBV30 with TRBJ2-2, with 7 bases lining up with TRBD1. The CDR3 is made up of 14 amino acids. The germline gives CDR1 GTSNPN, CDR2 SVGIG (reference sequence). V was pared by 4 bases and J by 2 bases, with 4 bases of the junction left unmatched. The CDR3 loop reads CAWNGDSNTGELFF. CDR3 coding DNA: TGTGCCTGGAATGGGGACAGCAACACCGGGGAGCTGTTTTTT.